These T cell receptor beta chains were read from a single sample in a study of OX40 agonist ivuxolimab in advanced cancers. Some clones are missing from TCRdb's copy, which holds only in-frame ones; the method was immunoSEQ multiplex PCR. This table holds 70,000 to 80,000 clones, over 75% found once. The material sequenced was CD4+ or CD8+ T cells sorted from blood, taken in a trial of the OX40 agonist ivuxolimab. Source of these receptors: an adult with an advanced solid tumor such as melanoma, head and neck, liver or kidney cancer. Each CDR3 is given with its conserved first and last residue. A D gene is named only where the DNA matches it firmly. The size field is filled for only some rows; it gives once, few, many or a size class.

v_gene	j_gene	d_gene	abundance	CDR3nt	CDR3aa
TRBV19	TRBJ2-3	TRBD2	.	TGTGCCAGTAGTATACCGTCGGGGGGGAGCACAGATACGCAGTATTTT	CASSIPSGGSTDTQYF
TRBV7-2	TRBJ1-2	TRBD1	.	TGTGCCAGCAGCTCCGTTACAGGGGGAGTAAGAGGCTACACCTTC	CASSSVTGGVRGYTF
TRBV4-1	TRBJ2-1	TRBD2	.	TGCGCCAGCAGCCAAGATCGAGTGGGGCGGGGCGGGAGGGGTAGGGTTGAGCAGTTCTTC	CASSQDRVGRGGRGRVEQFF
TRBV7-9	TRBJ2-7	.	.	TGTGCCAGCAGCTTTGGTCAGCCATCCTACGAGCAGTACTTC	CASSFGQPSYEQYF
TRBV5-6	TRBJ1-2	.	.	TGTGCCAGCAGCTTGGGGCCCTTCACAGGGTCTTATGGCTACACCTTC	CASSLGPFTGSYGYTF
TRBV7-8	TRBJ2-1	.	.	TGTGCCAGCAGTCCGAATTGGAATGAGCAGTTCTTC	CASSPNWNEQFF
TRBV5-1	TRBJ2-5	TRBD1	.	TGCGCCAGCAGCTTGGGAGACAGGGGGGCAGAGACCCAGTACTTC	CASSLGDRGAETQYF
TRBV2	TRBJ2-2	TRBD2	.	TGTGCCAGCGGGGACGCGGGAGGGACCGGGGAGCTGTTTTTT	CASGDAGGTGELFF
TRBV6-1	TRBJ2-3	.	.	TGTGCCAGCAGTCAGGGGCCAGGACGCACAGATACGCAGTATTTT	CASSQGPGRTDTQYF
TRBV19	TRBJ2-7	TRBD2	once	TGTGCCAGTAGTATAGATCGACTAGCGGGAGCCGAGCAGTACTTC	CASSIDRLAGAEQYF
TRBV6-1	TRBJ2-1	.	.	TGTGCCAGCACCTTGGGAACTCTGAATGAGCAGTTCTTC	CASTLGTLNEQFF
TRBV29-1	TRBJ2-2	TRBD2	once	TGCAGCGTTAGGACTAGCGGGAACACCGGGGAGCTGTTTTTT	CSVRTSGNTGELFF
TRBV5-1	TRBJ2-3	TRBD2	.	TGCGCCAGCAGCTTAATAATAGCGGGAGGAGGGGCAGATACGCAGTATTTT	CASSLIIAGGGADTQYF
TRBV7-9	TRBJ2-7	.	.	TGTGCCAGCAGCTTCGTCGGGACAAACTACGAGCAGTACTTC	CASSFVGTNYEQYF
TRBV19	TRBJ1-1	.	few	TGTGCCAGGCAGACAGCCAGCCACACTGAAGCTTTCTTT	CARQTASHTEAFF
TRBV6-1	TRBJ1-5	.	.	TGTGCCAGCAGTGTTACAGCGAACGTGAATCAGCCCCAGCATTTT	CASSVTANVNQPQHF
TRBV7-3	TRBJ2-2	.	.	TGTGCCAGCAGTTCAGGGTCCCAACGAGGCACCGGGGAGCTGTTTTTT	CASSSGSQRGTGELFF
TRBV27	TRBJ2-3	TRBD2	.	TGTGCCAGCAGTTCCGGGACTAGCACAGGTACGCAGTATTTT	CASSSGTSTGTQYF
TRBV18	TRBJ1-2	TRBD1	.	TGTGCCAGCTCACCGGGACAGGGCGCCGCTGGCTACACCTTC	CASSPGQGAAGYTF
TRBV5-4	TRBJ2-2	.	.	TGTGCCAGCAGCTTGGACGGTTTCGCTGCCGGGGAGCTGTTTTTT	CASSLDGFAAGELFF
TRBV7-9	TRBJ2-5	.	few	TGTGCCAGTCGCCCGTATCCGGGAGAGACCCAGTACTTC	CASRPYPGETQYF
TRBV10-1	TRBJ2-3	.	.	TGCGCCAGCAGCCCCTGGGGCGGAACAGATACGCAGTATTTT	CASSPWGGTDTQYF
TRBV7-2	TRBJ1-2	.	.	TGTGCCAGCAGCCAAAGATTAGGGGGCTATGGCTACACCTTC	CASSQRLGGYGYTF
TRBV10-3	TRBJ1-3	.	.	TGTGCCATCAGTGGGGGAGGCCCTGGAAACACCATATATTTT	CAISGGGPGNTIYF
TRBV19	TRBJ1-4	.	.	TGTGCCAGTAGTGATGCTGAAAAACTGTTTTTT	CASSDAEKLFF
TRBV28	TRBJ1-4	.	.	TGTGCCAGCAGTTTGTCCGCTGCAACTAATGAAAAACTGTTTTTT	CASSLSAATNEKLFF
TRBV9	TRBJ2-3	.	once	TGTGCCAGCAGCCCCCGCATTGCACTAGCCGACAGCACAGATACGCAGTATTTT	CASSPRIALADSTDTQYF
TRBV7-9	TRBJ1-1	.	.	TGTGCCAGCAGCACGACCGGTTTGGGCACTGAAGCTTTCTTT	CASSTTGLGTEAFF
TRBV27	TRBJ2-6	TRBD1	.	TGTGCCAGCAGGTTTAAGAATCTGGCAGGGGGCGCGTGGGGGGCCAACGTCCTGACTTTC	CASRFKNLAGGAWGANVLTF
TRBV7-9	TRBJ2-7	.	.	TGTGCCAGCAGCTTAGGAGGGGGGGGAGAGCAGTACTTC	CASSLGGGGEQYF
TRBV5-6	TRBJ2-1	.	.	TGTGCCAGCAGCATAGGACACAGGGTAGGGAATGAGCAGTTCTTC	CASSIGHRVGNEQFF
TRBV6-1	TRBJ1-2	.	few	TGTGCCAGCAGCGAGGACACGAACTATGGCTACACCTTC	CASSEDTNYGYTF
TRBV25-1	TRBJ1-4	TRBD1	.	TGTGCCAGCAGTGGGGAACAGGGGGATAATGAAAAACTGTTTTTT	CASSGEQGDNEKLFF
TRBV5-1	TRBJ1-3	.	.	TGCGCCAGCAGCTTGGATGTGTCTGGAAACACCATATATTTT	CASSLDVSGNTIYF
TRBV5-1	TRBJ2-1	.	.	TGCGCCAGCAGCTTGGGTGGATTACCCAGCCTCAATGAGCAGTTCTTC	CASSLGGLPSLNEQFF
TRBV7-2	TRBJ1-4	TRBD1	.	TGTGCCAGCAGCCGAACCCGACAGGGGCCTAATGAAAAACTGTTTTTT	CASSRTRQGPNEKLFF
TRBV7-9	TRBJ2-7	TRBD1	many	TGTGCCAGCAGCTTCTCGGGACAGGTGGTCTACGAGCAGTACTTC	CASSFSGQVVYEQYF
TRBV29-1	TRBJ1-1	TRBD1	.	TGCAGCGTTTTACCGGCTAATACAGGGGGGGACATTGCTTTCTTT	CSVLPANTGGDIAFF
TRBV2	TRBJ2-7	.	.	TGTGCCAGCAGCCTTAGCGCCGAGCAGTACTTC	CASSLSAEQYF
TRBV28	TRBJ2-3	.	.	TGTGCCAGCACCCTCTCGGGAGCGGCAGATACGCAGTATTTT	CASTLSGAADTQYF
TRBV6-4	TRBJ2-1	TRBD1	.	TGTGCCAGCAGTCCCTTTGGACAGGGGGCGAGGAATGAGCAGTTCTTC	CASSPFGQGARNEQFF
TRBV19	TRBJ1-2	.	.	TGTGCCAGTAGTCCTCGGGGGGGGAACTATGGCTACACCTTC	CASSPRGGNYGYTF
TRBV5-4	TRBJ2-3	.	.	TGTGCCAGCAGCTTAGGCGGGATGGGCACAGATACGCAGTATTTT	CASSLGGMGTDTQYF
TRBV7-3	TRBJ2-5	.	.	TGTGCCAGCAGCCCTCAAGGGGGGTTGGGGGAGACCCAGTACTTC	CASSPQGGLGETQYF
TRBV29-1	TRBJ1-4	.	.	TGCAGCGTCGAAAAAAACAGTGGAACTAATGAAAAACTGTTTTTT	CSVEKNSGTNEKLFF
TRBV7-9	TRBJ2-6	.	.	TGTGCCAGCAGCTTACAGGGGGCCAACGTCCTGACTTTC	CASSLQGANVLTF
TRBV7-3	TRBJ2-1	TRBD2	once	TGTGCCAGCAGGGTAGCGGGAGCCAATGAGCAGTTCTTC	CASRVAGANEQFF
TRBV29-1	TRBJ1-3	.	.	TGCAGCGTTGAGGGGGACGGACACTCTGGAAACACCATATATTTT	CSVEGDGHSGNTIYF
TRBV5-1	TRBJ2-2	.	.	TGCGCCAGCAGCTTGCAAAGCACCGGGGAGCTGTTTTTT	CASSLQSTGELFF
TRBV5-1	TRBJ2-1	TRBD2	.	TGCGCCAGCAGACTAGCGGGAGGGCCGGATGAGCAGTTCTTC	CASRLAGGPDEQFF
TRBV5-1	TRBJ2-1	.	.	TGCGCCAGCAGCTTGGGGGGCAGCTCCTACAATGAGCAGTTCTTC	CASSLGGSSYNEQFF
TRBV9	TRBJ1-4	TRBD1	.	TGTGCCAGCAGCGGCCGGACAGGGGGAGGTGAAAAACTGTTTTTT	CASSGRTGGGEKLFF
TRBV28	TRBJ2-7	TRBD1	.	TGTGCCAGCAGTTCCACCGGGACAGGGGCCTACGAGCAGTACTTC	CASSSTGTGAYEQYF
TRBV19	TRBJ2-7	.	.	TGTGCCAGTAGTATAGCTGGCAGCTCCTACGAGCAGTACTTC	CASSIAGSSYEQYF
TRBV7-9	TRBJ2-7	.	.	TGTGCCAGCAGCTTAGTTAGCGGAACATCCTACGAGCAGTACTTC	CASSLVSGTSYEQYF
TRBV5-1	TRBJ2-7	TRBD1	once	TGCGCCAGCAGGTCTCCGGGACAGGGAGGCGAGCAGTACTTC	CASRSPGQGGEQYF
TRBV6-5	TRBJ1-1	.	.	TGTGCCAGCAGTTTCAGGGCTTACAGCACTGAAGCTTTCTTT	CASSFRAYSTEAFF
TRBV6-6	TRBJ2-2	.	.	TGTGCCAGCACAGAAAAGGGCGGGGAGCTGTTTTTT	CASTEKGGELFF
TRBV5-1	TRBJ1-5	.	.	TGCGCCAGCAGCTTGGGCGGTTATCAGCCCCAGCATTTT	CASSLGGYQPQHF
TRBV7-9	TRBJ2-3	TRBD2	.	TGTGCCAGCAGCTCGACTAGCGGGAGTTCAGATACGCAGTATTTT	CASSSTSGSSDTQYF